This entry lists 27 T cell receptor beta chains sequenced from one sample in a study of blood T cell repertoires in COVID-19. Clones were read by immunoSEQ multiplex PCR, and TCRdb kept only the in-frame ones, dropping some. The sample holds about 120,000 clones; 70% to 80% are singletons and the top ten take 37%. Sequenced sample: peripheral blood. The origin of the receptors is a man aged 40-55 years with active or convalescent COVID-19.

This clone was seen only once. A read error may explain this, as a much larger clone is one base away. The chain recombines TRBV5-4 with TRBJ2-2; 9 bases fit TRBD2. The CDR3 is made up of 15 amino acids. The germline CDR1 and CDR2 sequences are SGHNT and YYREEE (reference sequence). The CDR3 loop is CARSGAGGRTGELFF. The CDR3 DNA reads TGTGCCCGCAGCGGCGCGGGGGGGAGGACCGGGGAGCTGTTTTTT.

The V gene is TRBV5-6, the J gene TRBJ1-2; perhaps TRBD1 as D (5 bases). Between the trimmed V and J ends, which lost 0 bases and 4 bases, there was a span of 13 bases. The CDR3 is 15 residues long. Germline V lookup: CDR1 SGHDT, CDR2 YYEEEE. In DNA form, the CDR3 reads TGTGCCAGCAGCTTGGAGGTATCAGGGCCCTATGGCTACACCTTC. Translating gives CASSLEVSGPYGYTF.

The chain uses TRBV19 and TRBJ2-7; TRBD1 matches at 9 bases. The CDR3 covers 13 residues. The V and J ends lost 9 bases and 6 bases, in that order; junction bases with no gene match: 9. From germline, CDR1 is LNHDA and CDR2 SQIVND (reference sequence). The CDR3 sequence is CASSGTGKSEQYF. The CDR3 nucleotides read TGTGCCAGCTCCGGGACAGGGAAGTCCGAGCAGTACTTC.

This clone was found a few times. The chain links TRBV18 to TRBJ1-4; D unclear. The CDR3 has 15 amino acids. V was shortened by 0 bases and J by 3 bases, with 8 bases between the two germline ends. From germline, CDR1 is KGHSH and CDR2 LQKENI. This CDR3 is CASSPPSQANEKLFF. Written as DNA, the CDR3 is TGTGCCAGCTCACCACCGAGCCAGGCTAATGAAAAACTGTTTTTT. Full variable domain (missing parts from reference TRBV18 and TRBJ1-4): NAGVMQNPRHLVRRRGQEARLRCSPMKGHSHVYWYRQLPEEGLKFMVYLQKENIIDESGMPKERFSAEFPKEGPSILRIQQVVRGDSAAYFCASSPPSQANEKLFFGSGTQLSVL.

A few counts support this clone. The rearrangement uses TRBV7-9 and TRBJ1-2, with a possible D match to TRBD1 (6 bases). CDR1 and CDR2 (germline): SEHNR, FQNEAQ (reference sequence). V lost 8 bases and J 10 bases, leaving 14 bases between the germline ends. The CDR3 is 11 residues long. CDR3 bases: TGTGCCAGCGGCAATGGGACAAACTACACCTTC. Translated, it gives CASGNGTNYTF.

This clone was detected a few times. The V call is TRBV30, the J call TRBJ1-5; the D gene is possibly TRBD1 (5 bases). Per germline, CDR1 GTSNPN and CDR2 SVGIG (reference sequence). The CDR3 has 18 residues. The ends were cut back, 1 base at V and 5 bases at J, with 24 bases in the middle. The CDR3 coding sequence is TGTGCCTGGAGTGGTAGGGGTAGGAGCTTGAGTGGCGATCAGCCCCAGCATTTT. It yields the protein CAWSGRGRSLSGDQPQHF. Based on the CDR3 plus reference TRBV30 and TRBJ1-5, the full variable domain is SQTIHQWPATLVQPVGSPLSLECTVEGTSNPNLYWYRQAAGRGLQLLFYSVGIGQISSEVPQNLSASRPQDRQFILSSKKLLLSDSGFYLCAWSGRGRSLSGDQPQHFGDGTRLSIL.

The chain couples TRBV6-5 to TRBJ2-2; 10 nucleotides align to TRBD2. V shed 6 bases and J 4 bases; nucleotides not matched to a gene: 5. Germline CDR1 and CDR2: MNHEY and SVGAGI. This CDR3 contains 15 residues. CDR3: CASSAGTSVTGELFF. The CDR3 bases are TGTGCCAGCAGCGCCGGGACTAGCGTCACCGGGGAGCTGTTTTTT.

For the CDR3, the DNA is TGTGCCAGCAGCTCAGGGACAGGGAACACTGAAGCTTTCTTT. As protein: CASSSGTGNTEAFF. The chain links TRBV6-5 to TRBJ1-1, with 8 bases that match TRBD1. The CDR3 has 14 amino acids. CDR1 and CDR2 (germline): MNHEY, SVGAGI. V trimming: 6 bases; J trimming: 1 base; junction bases outside the gene matches: 4.

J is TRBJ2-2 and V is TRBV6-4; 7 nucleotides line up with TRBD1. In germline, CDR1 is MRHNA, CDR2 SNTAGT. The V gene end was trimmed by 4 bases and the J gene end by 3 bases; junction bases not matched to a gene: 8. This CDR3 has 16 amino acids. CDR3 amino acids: CASSGGGAVDTGELFF. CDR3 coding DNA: TGTGCCAGCAGTGGAGGGGGCGCGGTCGACACCGGGGAGCTGTTTTTT.

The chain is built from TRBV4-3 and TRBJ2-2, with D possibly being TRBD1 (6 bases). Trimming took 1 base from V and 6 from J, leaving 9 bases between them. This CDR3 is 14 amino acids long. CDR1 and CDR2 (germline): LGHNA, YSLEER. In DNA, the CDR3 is TGCGCCAGCAGCCAAGCAGGGGTCTCCGGGGAGCTGTTTTTT. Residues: CASSQAGVSGELFF.

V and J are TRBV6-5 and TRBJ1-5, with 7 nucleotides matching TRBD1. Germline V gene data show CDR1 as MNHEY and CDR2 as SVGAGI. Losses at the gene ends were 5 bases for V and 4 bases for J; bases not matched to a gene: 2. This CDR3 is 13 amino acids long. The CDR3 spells CASSTGQNQPQHF. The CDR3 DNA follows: TGTGCCAGCAGTACGGGACAGAATCAGCCCCAGCATTTT.

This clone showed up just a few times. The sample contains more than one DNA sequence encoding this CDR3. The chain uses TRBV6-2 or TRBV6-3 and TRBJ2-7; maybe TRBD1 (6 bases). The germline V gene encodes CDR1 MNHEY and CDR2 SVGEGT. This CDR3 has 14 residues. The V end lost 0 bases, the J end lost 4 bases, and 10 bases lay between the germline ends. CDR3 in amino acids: CASSYSGGRYEQYF. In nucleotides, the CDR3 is TGTGCCAGCAGTTACTCTGGGGGCAGGTACGAGCAGTACTTC.

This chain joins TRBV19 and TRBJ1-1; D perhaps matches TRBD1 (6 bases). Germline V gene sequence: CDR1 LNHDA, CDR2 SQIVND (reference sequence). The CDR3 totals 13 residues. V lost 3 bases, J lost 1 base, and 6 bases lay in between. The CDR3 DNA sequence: TGTGCCAGTAGTATGACAGGGAACACTGAAGCTTTCTTT. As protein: CASSMTGNTEAFF.

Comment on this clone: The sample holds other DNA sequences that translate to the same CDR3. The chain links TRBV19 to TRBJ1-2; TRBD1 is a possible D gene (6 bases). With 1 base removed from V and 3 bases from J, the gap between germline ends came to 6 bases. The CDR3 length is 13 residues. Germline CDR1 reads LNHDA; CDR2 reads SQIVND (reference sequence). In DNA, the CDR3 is TGTGCCAGTAGTATAGGGACAGACTATGGCTACACCTTC. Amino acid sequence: CASSIGTDYGYTF.

The CDR3 nucleotides read TGTGCCAGCAACGCGGGAGGTCCCAATGAGCAGTTCTTC. Protein: CASNAGGPNEQFF. The chain has TRBV2 and TRBJ2-1, with 8 bases identical to TRBD2. V was clipped by 7 bases and J by 6 bases; unmatched bases: 5. Germline V lookup: CDR1 SNHLY, CDR2 FYNNEI. CDR3 length: 13 residues.

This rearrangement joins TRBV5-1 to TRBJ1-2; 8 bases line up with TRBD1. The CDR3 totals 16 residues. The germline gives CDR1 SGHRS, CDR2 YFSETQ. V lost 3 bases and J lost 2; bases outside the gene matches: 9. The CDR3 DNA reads TGCGCCAGCAGCTCCTCTTGGACAGGGAAGAACTATGGCTACACCTTC. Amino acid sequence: CASSSSWTGKNYGYTF.

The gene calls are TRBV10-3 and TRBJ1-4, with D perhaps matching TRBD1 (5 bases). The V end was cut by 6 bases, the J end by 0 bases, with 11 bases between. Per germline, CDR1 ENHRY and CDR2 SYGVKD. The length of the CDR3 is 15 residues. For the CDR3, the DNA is TGTGCCATCAGCAGCGACAGAGCAACTAATGAAAAACTGTTTTTT. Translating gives CAISSDRATNEKLFF.

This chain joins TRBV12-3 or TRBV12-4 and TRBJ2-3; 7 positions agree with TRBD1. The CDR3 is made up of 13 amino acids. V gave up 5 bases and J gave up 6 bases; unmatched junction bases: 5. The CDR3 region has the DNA TGTGCCAGCAGTGGTGGACAGGTTGATACGCAGTATTTT. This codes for CASSGGQVDTQYF.

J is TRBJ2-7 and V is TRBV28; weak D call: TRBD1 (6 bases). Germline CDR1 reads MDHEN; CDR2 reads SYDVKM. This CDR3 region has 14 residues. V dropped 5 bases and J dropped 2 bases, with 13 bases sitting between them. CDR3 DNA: TGTGCCAGCAGTCCCGGGACATCTGCCTACGAGCAGTACTTC. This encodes CASSPGTSAYEQYF.

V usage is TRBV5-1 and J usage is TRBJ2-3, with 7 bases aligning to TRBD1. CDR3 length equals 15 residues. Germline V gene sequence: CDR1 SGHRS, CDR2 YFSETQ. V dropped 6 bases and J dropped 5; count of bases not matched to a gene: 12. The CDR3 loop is CASKISGAGGDTQYF. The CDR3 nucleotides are TGCGCCAGCAAGATTTCAGGGGCAGGGGGAGATACGCAGTATTTT.

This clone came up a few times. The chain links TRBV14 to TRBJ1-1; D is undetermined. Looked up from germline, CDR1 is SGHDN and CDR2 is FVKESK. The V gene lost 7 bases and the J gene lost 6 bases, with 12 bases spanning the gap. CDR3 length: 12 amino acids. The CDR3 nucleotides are TGTGCCAGCAAGAGACCAGGCCCTGAAGCTTTCTTT. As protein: CASKRPGPEAFF.

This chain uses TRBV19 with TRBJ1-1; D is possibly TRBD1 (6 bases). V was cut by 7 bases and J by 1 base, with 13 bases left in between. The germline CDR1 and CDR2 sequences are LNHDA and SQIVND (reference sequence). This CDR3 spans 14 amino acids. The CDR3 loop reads CASIRGGANTEAFF. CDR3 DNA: TGTGCCAGTATTCGAGGGGGAGCGAACACTGAAGCTTTCTTT.

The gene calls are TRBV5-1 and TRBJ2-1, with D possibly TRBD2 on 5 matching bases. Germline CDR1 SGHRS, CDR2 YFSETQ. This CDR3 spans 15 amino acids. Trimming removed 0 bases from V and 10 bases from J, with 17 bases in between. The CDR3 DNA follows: TGCGCCAGCAGCTTGGGGCTAGCCAGCACAAGGGAGCAGTTCTTC. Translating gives CASSLGLASTREQFF.

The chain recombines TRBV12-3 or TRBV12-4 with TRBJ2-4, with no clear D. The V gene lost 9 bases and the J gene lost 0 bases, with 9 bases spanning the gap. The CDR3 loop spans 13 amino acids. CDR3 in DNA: TGTGCCAGTTCTGTAGTAGCCAAAAACATTCAGTACTTC. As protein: CASSVVAKNIQYF.

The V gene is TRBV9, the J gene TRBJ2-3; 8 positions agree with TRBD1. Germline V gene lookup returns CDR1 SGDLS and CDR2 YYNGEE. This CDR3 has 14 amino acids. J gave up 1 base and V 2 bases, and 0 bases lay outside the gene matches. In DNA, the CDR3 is TGTGCCAGCAGCGTGGACAGGGGCACAGATACGCAGTATTTT. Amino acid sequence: CASSVDRGTDTQYF.

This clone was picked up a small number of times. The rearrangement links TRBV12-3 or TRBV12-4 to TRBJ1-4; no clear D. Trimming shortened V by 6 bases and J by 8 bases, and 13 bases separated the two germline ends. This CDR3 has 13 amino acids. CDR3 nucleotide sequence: TGTGCCAGCAGCGGAGGGCAAGCCGAAAAACTGTTTTTT. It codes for CASSGGQAEKLFF.

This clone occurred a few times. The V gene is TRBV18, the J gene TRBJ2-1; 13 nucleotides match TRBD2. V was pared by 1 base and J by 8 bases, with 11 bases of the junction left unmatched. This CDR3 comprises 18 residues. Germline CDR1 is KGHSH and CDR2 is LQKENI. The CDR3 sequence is CASSPRSITSGRADEQFF. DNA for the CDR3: TGTGCCAGCTCACCACGATCGATCACTAGCGGGAGGGCGGATGAGCAGTTCTTC.